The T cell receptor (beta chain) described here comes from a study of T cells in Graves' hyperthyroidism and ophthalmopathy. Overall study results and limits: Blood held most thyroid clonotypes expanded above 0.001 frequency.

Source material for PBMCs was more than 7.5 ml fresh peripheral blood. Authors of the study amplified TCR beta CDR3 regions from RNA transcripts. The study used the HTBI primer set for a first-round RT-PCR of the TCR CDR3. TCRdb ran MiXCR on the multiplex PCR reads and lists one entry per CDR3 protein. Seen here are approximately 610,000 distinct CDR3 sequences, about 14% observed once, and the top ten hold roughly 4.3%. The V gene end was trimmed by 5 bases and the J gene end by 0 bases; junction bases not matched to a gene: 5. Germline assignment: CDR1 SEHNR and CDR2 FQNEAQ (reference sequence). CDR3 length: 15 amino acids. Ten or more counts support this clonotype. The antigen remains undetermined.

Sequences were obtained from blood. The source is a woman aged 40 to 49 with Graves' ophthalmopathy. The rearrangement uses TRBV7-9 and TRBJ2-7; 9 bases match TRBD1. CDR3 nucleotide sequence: TGTGCCAGCAGCCCAAGGACAGGGGCCTCCTACGAGCAGTACTTC. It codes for CASSPRTGASYEQYF.